Described below is a single T cell receptor (beta chain) sequence and its context. This record comes from a study of blood T cell repertoires in COVID-19. Study-wide context: Collection of acute and convalescent COVID-19 samples took place in the United States, Italy and Spain. PBMCs, B-cell-depleted T cells, or T cells were the source of the cDNA or gDNA that made up the material.

Clinical history as reported by participants underpinned cohort assignment. CDR3 length: 16 amino acids. Germline lookup yields CDR1 SEHNR and CDR2 FQNEAQ (reference sequence). Trimming stripped 4 bases from V and 0 bases from J, with 13 bases between. Original data processing: Using reference gene primer amplification, nucleated cell counts were estimated. This table comes from immunoSEQ multiplex PCR, and its TCRdb copy is limited to in-frame clones, with some not included. From that table come the V and J calls and clone size; the DNA was used to work out D and trimming. Among about 400,000 clones listed, roughly 88% were seen once.

The specimen sequenced was PBMCs or T cells enriched from blood (not recorded which). The chain combines TRBV7-9 with TRBJ1-3, with unresolved D. The sequence was obtained from a middle-aged woman with acute COVID-19. The CDR3 sequence is CASSYGREGSGNTIYF. The CDR3 nucleotides read TGTGCCAGCAGCTACGGACGGGAGGGCTCTGGAAACACCATATATTTT.